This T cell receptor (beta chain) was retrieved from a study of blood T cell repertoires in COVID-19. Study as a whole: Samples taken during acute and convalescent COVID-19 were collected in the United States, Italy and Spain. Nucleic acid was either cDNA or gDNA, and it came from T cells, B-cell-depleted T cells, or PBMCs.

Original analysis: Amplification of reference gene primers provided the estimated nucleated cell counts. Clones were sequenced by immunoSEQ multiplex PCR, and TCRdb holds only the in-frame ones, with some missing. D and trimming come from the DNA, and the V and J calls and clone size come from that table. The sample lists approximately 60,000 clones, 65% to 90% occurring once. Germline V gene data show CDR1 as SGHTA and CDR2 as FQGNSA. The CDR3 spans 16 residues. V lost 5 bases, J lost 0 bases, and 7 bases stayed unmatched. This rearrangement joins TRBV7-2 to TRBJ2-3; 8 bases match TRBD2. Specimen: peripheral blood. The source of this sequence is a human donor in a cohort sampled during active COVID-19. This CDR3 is CASSRRGAQSTDTQYF. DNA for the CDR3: TGTGCCAGCAGCCGGCGGGGGGCCCAAAGCACAGATACGCAGTATTTT.